Presented here are 3 T cell receptor beta chains from one specimen sequenced in a study of blood T cells in healthy people across ages. For the second PCR, which ran for roughly 6 to 11 cycles, a sample-barcoded 5' primer and a J-beta primer mix were used. MiXCR was run by TCRdb on the 5' RACE reads, yielding one entry per CDR3 protein. The table lists 270,000 or so distinct CDR3 sequences, less than 30% of them singletons. Sequenced sample: blood. These receptors were collected from a woman in her 70s in good health.

The chain joins TRBV4-3 to TRBJ2-7, with 9 bases identical to TRBD1. This CDR3 contains 15 residues. V lost 3 bases to trimming and J lost 2 bases; unmatched junction nucleotides: 5. CDR1 and CDR2 from the germline V gene are LGHNA and YSLEER. In DNA, the CDR3 is TGCGCCAGCAGCCAGAGACAGGGGGTTCCCTACGAGCAGTACTTC. Residues: CASSQRQGVPYEQYF.

This chain links TRBV28 with TRBJ2-4; 9 bases line up with TRBD2. The CDR3 spans 15 residues. Germline loops: CDR1 MDHEN, CDR2 SYDVKM. V dropped 2 bases and J dropped 2; count of bases not matched to a gene: 1. The CDR3: CASSLAGGPKNIQYF. The DNA of the CDR3 is TGTGCCAGCAGTTTAGCGGGAGGGCCCAAAAACATTCAGTACTTC.

The CDR3 sequence: CSVVPNSYEQYF. The CDR3 nucleotides are TGCAGCGTTGTGCCGAACTCCTACGAGCAGTACTTC. V is TRBV29-1 and J is TRBJ2-7; no firm D call. The CDR3 totals 12 residues. Germline CDR1 reads SQVTM; CDR2 reads ANQGSEA. V lost 4 bases and J lost 0, with 7 bases in between.